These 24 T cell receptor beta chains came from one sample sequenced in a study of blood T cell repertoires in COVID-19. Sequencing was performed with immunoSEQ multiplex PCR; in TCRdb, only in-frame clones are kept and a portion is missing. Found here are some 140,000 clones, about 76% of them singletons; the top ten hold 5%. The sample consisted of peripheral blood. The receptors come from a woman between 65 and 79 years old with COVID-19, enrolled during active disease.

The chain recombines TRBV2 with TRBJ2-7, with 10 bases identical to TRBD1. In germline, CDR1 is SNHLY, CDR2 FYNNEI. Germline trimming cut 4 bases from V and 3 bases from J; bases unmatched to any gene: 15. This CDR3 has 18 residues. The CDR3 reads CASSAHGQGGFGHYEQYF. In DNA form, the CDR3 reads TGTGCCAGCAGTGCCCATGGACAGGGGGGCTTCGGGCACTACGAGCAGTACTTC.

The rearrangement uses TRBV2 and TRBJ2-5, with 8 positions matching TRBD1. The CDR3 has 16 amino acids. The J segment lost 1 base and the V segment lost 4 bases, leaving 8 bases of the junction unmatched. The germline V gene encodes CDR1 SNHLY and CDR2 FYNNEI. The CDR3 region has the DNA TGTGCCAGCAGTGTTTCCGGGACAGGACTCCAAGAGACCCAGTACTTC. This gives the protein CASSVSGTGLQETQYF.

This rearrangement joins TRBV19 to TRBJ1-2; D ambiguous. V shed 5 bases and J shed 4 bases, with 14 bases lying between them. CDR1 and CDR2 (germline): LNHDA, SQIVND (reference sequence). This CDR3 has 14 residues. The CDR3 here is CASSESGPLYGYTF. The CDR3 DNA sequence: TGTGCCAGTAGTGAGTCAGGCCCTCTCTATGGCTACACCTTC.

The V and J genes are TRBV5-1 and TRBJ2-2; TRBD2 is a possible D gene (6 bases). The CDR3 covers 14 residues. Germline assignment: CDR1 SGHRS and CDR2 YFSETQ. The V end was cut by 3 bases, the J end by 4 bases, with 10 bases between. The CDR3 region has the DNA TGCGCCAGCAGCTGGGACTCCCCCACCGGGGAGCTGTTTTTT. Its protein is CASSWDSPTGELFF.

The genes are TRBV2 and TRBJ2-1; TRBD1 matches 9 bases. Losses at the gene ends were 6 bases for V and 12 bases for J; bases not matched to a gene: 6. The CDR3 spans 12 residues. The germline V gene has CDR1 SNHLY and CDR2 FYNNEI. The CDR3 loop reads CASRDRGGWQFF. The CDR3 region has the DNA TGTGCCAGCAGAGACAGGGGGGGATGGCAGTTCTTC.

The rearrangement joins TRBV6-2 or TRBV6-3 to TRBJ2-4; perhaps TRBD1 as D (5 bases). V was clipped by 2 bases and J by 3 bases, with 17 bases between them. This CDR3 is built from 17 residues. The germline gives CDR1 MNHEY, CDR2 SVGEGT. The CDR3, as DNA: TGTGCCAGCAGTTACGGGTTAACCGTTAGGGGCAAAAACATTCAGTACTTC. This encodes CASSYGLTVRGKNIQYF.

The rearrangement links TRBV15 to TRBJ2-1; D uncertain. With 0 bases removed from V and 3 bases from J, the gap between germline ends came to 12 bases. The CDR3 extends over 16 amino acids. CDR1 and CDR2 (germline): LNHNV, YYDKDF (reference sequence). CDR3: CATSRDLMSGYNEQFF. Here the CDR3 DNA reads TGTGCCACCAGCAGAGATCTAATGTCAGGCTACAATGAGCAGTTCTTC.

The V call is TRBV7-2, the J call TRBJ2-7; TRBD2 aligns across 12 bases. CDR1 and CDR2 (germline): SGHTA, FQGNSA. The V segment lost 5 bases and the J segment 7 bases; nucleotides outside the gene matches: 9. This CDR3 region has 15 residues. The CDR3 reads CASSEPLAGGREQYF. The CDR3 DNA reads TGTGCCAGCAGCGAACCCCTAGCGGGGGGGCGGGAGCAGTACTTC.

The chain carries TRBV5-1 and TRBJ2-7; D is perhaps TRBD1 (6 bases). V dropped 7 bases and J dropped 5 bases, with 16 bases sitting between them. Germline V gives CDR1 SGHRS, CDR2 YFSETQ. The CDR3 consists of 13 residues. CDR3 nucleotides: TGCGCCAGCCGGGACAACTCAGGCCACGAGCAGTACTTC. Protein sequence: CASRDNSGHEQYF.

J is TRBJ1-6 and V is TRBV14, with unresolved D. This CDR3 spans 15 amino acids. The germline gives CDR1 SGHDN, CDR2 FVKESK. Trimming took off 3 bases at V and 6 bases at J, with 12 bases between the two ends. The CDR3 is CASSQTRGFNSPLHF. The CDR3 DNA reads TGTGCCAGCAGCCAGACCAGAGGATTTAATTCACCCCTCCACTTT.

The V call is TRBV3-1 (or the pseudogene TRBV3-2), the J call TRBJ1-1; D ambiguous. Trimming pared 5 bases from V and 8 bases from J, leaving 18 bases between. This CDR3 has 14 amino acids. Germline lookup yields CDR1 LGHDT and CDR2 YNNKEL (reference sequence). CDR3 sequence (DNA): TGTGCCAGCAGCTTCCTGGCGGGCCAGTCCGAAGCTTTCTTT. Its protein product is CASSFLAGQSEAFF.

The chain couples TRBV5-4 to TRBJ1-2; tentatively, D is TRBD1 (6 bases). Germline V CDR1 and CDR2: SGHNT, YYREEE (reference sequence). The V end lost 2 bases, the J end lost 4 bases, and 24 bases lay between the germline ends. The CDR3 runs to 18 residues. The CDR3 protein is CASSLSGTGGRSTYGYTF. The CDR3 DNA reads TGTGCCAGCAGCTTATCCGGGACGGGGGGCCGTTCCACCTATGGCTACACCTTC.

Here the CDR3 reads CASSDRGNHQPVHF. For the CDR3, the DNA is TGTGCCAGCAGTGACCGGGGTAATCACCAACCGGTGCATTTT. The chain joins TRBV2 to TRBJ1-5; the D is unclear. Germline V gene sequence: CDR1 SNHLY, CDR2 FYNNEI. V lost 3 bases to trimming and J lost 15 bases, with 21 bases between them. The CDR3 sequence is 14 residues long. Filled out from reference TRBV2 and TRBJ1-5, the complete variable domain reads EPEVTQTPSHQVTQMGQEVILRCVPISNHLYFYWYRQILGQKVEFLVSFYNNEISEKSEIFDDQFSVERPDGSNFTLKIRSTKLEDSAMYFCASSDRGNHQPVHFGDGTRLSIL.

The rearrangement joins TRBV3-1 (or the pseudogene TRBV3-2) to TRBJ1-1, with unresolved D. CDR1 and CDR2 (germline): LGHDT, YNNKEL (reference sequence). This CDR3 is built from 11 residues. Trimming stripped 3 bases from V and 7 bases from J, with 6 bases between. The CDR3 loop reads CASSHAGEAFF. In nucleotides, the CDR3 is TGTGCCAGCAGCCACGCGGGTGAAGCTTTCTTT.

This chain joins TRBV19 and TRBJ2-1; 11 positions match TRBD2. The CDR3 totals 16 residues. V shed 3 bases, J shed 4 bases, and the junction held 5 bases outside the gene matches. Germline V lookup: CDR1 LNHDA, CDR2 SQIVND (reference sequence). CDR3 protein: CASSMASGGLYNEQFF. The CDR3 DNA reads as TGTGCCAGTAGTATGGCTAGCGGGGGGCTTTACAATGAGCAGTTCTTC. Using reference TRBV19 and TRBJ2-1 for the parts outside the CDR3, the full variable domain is DGGITQSPKYLFRKEGQNVTLSCEQNLNHDAMYWYRQDPGQGLRLIYYSQIVNDFQKGDIAEGYSVSREKKESFPLTVTSAQKNPTAFYLCASSMASGGLYNEQFFGPGTRLTVL.

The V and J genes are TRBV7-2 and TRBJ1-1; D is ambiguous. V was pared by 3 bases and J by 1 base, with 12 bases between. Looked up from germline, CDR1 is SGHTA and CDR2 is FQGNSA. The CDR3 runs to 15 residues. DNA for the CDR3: TGTGCCAGCAGCTTTCGCGGAGCTACGAACACTGAAGCTTTCTTT. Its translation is CASSFRGATNTEAFF.

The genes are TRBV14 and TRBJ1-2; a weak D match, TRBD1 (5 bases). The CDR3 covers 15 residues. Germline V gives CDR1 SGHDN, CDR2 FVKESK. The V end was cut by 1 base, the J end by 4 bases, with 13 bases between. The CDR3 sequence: CASSQGAGFSYGYTF. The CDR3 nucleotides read TGTGCCAGCAGCCAAGGGGCAGGGTTTTCCTATGGCTACACCTTC.

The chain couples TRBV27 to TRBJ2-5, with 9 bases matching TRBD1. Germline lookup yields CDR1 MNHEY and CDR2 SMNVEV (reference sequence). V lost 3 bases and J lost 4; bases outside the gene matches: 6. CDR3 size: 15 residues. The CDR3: CASSFRTGVVETQYF. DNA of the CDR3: TGTGCCAGCAGTTTTAGGACAGGGGTTGTAGAGACCCAGTACTTC.

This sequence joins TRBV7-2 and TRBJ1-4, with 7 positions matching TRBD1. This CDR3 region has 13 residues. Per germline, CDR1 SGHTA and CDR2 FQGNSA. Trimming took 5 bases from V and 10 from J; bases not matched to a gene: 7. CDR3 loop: CASSPLAGGKLFF. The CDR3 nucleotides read TGTGCCAGCAGCCCGTTGGCAGGGGGAAAACTGTTTTTT.

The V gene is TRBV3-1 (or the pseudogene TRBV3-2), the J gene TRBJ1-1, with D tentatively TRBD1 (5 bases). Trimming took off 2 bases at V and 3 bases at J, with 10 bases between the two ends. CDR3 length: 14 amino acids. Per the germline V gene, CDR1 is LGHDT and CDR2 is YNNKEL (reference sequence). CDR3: CASSQLSGHTEAFF. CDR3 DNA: TGTGCCAGCAGCCAACTCTCAGGGCACACTGAAGCTTTCTTT.

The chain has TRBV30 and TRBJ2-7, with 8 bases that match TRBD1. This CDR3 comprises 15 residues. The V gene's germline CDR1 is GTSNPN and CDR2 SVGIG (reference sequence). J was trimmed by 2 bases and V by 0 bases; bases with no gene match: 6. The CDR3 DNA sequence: TGTGCCTGGAGTGTAGGGACAGGCGTGACCTACGAGCAGTACTTC. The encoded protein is CAWSVGTGVTYEQYF.

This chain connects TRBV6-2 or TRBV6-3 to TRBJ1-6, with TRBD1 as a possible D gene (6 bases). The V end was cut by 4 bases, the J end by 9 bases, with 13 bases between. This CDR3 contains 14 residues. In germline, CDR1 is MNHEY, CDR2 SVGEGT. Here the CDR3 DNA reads TGTGCCAGCAGTTCTGGGGGCAGCGGTTCACCCCTCCACTTT. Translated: CASSSGGSGSPLHF.

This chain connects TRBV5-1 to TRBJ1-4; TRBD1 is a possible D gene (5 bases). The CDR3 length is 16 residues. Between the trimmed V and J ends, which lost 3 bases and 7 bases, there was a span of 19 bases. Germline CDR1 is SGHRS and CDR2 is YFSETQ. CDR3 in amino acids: CASSSGKGVVGEKLFF. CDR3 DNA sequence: TGCGCCAGCAGCTCCGGAAAAGGGGTTGTTGGTGAAAAACTGTTTTTT.

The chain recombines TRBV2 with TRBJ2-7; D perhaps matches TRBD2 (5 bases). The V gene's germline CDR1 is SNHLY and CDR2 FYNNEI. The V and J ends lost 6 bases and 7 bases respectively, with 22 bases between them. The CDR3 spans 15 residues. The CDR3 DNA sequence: TGTGCCAGCAGCCTCATTGCCGGGGTTAGGGTGGAGCAGTACTTC. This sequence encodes CASSLIAGVRVEQYF.